The T cell receptor beta chain under discussion was sequenced for a study of post-analysis software for immune sequencing data. Carried by the TCR beta cDNA libraries were unique molecular identifiers. MiXCR was run by TCRdb on the PCR reads, yielding one entry per CDR3 protein. The sample holds approximately 690,000 distinct CDR3 sequences, 55% to 70% seen once. As regards this clonotype: Its matching antigen is unknown.

The study, taken as a whole, reports: The five TRBV segments detected at higher frequency in patients than in controls included TRBV5-6, TRBV5-1 and TRBV20-1.

In germline, CDR1 is DFQATT, CDR2 SNEGSKA (reference sequence). This CDR3 has 13 amino acids. The sample comprised blood. The receptor's source is a girl aged 2-15 years with multiple sclerosis. This chain uses TRBV20-1 with TRBJ2-5; 10 nucleotides align to TRBD2. The end of the DNA is better explained by TRBJ2-7, so the J call may be wrong. DNA for the CDR3: TGCAGTGCTAGATCTAGCGGGGGCTACGAGCAGTACTTC. Its protein is CSARSSGGYEQYF.